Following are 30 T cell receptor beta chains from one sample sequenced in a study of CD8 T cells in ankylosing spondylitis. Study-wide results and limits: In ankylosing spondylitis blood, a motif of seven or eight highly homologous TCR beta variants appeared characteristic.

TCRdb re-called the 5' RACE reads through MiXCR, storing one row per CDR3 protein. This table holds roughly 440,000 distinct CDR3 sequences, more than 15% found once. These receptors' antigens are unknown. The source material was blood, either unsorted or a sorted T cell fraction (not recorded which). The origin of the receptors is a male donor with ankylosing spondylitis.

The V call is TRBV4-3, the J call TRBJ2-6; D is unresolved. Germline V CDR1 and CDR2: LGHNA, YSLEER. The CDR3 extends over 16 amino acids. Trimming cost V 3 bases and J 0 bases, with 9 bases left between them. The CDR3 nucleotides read TGCGCCAGCAGCCACACAGCTACCTCTGGGGCCAACGTCCTGACTTTC. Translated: CASSHTATSGANVLTF.

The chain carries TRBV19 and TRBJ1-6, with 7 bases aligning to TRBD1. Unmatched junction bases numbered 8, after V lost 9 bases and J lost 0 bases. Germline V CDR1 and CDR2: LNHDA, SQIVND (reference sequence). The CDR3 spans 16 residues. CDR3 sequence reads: CASRDRDRSYNSPLHF. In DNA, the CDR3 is TGTGCCAGCAGAGACAGGGACCGCTCCTATAATTCACCCCTCCACTTT. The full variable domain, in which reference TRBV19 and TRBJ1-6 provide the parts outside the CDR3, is DGGITQSPKYLFRKEGQNVTLSCEQNLNHDAMYWYRQDPGQGLRLIYYSQIVNDFQKGDIAEGYSVSREKKESFPLTVTSAQKNPTAFYLCASRDRDRSYNSPLHFGNGTRLTVT.

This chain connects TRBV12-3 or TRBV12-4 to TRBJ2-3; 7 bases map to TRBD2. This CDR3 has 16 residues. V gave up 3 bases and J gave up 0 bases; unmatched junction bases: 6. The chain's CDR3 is CASSFAGVTSTDTQYF. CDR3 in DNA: TGTGCCAGCAGTTTCGCGGGGGTCACTAGCACAGATACGCAGTATTTT.

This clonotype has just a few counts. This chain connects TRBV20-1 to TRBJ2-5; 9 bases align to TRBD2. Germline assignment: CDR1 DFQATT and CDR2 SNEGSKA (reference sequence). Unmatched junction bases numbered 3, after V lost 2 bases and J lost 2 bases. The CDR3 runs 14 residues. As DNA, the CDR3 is TGCAGTGCTAGACTAGCGGGAAAGCAAGAGACCCAGTACTTC. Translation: CSARLAGKQETQYF.

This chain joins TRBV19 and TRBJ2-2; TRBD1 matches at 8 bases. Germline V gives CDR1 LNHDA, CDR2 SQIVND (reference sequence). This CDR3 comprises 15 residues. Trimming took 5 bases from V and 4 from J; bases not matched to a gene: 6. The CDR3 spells CASSSSDRATGELFF. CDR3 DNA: TGTGCCAGTAGTTCATCGGACAGGGCCACCGGGGAGCTGTTTTTT.

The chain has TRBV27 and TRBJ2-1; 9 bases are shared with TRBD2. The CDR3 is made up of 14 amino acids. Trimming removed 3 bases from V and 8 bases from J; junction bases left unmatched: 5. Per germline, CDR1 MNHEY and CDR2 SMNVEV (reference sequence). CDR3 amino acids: CASSFGGRGDEQFF. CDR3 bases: TGTGCCAGCAGTTTCGGCGGGAGGGGCGATGAGCAGTTCTTC.

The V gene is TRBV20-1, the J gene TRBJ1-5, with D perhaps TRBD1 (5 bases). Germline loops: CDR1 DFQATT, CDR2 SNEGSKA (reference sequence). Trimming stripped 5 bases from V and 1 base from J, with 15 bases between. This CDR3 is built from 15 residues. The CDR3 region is CSARKGAASNQPQHF. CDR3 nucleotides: TGCAGTGCTCGAAAAGGGGCTGCGAGCAATCAGCCCCAGCATTTT.

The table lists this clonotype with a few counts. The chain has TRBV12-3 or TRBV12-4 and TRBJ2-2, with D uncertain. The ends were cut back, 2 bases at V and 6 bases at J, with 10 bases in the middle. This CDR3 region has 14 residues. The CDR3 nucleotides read TGTGCCAGCAGTTTAATAAGGGTCCCCGGGGAGCTGTTTTTT. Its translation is CASSLIRVPGELFF.

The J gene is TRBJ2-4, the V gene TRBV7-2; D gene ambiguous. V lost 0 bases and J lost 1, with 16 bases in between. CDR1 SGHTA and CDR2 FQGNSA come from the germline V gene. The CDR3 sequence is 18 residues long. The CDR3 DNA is TGTGCCAGCAGCTTAGCGCTAGGGTTGGGATCGGCCAAAAACATTCAGTACTTC. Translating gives CASSLALGLGSAKNIQYF.

The CDR3 is CSARTEGIGVNTIYF. In DNA, the CDR3 is TGCAGTGCTAGGACGGAGGGGATCGGCGTAAACACCATATATTTT. The V gene is TRBV20-1, the J gene TRBJ1-3; perhaps TRBD1 as D (5 bases). CDR3 length: 15 residues. Trimming took off 3 bases at V and 6 bases at J, with 18 bases between the two ends. CDR1 is DFQATT, CDR2 SNEGSKA, per germline (reference sequence).

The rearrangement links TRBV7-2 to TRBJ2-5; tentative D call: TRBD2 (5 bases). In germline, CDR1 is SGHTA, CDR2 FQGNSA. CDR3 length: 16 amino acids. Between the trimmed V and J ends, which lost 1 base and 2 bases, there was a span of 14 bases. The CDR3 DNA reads TGTGCCAGCAGCTTAGGTGCCACCTCGGGACAAGAGACCCAGTACTTC. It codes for CASSLGATSGQETQYF. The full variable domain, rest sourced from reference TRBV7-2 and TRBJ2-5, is GAGVSQSPSNKVTEKGKDVELRCDPISGHTALYWYRQSLGQGLEFLIYFQGNSAPDKSGLPSDRFSAERTGGSVSTLTIQRTQQEDSAVYLCASSLGATSGQETQYFGPGTRLLVL.

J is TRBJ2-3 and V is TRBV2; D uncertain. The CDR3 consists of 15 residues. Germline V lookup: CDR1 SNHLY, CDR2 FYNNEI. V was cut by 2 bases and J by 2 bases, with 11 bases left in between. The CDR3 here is CASSERQAITDTQYF. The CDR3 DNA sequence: TGTGCCAGCAGTGAACGGCAGGCGATCACAGATACGCAGTATTTT. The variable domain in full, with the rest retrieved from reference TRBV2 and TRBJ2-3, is EPEVTQTPSHQVTQMGQEVILRCVPISNHLYFYWYRQILGQKVEFLVSFYNNEISEKSEIFDDQFSVERPDGSNFTLKIRSTKLEDSAMYFCASSERQAITDTQYFGPGTRLTVL.

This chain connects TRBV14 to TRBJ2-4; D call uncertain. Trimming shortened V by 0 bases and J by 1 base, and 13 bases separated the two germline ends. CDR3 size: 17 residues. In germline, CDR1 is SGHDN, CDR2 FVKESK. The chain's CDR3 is CASSQERVGKAKNIQYF. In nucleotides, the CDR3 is TGTGCCAGCAGCCAAGAACGAGTAGGGAAGGCCAAAAACATTCAGTACTTC. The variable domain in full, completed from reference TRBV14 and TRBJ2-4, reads EAGVTQFPSHSVIEKGQTVTLRCDPISGHDNLYWYRRVMGKEIKFLLHFVKESKQDESGMPNNRFLAERTGGTYSTLKVQPAELEDSGVYFCASSQERVGKAKNIQYFGAGTRLSVL.

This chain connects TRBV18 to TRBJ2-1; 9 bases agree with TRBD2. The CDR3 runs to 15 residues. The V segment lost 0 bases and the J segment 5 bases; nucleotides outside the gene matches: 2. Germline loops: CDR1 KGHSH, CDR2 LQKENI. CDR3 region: CASSPPASGNNEQFF. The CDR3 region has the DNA TGTGCCAGCTCACCACCGGCTAGCGGGAACAATGAGCAGTTCTTC.

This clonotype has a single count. This chain's CDR3 is CASSLGGLAGPGRETQYF. In DNA, the CDR3 is TGTGCCAGCAGCTTGGGGGGACTAGCGGGGCCAGGGAGAGAGACCCAGTACTTC. The V gene is TRBV5-6, the J gene TRBJ2-5; TRBD2 matches at 13 bases. Trimming removed 0 bases from V and 4 bases from J; junction bases left unmatched: 9. The CDR3 contains 18 residues. CDR1 and CDR2 from the germline V gene are SGHDT and YYEEEE.

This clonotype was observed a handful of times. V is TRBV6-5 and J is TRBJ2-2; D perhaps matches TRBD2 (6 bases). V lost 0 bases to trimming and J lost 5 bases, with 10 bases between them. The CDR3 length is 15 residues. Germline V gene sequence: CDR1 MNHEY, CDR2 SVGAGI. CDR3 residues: CASSYSMEGTGELFF. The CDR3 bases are TGTGCCAGCAGTTACTCGATGGAGGGGACCGGGGAGCTGTTTTTT.

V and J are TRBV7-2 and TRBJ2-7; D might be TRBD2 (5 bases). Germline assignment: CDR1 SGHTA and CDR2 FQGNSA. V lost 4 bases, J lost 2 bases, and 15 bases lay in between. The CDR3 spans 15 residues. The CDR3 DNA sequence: TGTGCCAGCAGCTCATCGGCGGGTGTCACCTACGAGCAGTACTTC. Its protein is CASSSSAGVTYEQYF.

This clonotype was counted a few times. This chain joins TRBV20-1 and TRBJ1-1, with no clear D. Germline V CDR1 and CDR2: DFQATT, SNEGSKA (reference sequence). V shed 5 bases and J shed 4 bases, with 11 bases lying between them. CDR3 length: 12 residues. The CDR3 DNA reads TGCAGTGCTGCAGAGGGTGGCACTGAAGCTTTCTTT. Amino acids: CSAAEGGTEAFF.

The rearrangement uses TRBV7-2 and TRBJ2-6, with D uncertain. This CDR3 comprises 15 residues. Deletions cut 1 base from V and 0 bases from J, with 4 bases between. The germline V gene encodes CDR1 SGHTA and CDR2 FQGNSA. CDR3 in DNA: TGTGCCAGCAGCTTAGTTCGCTCTGGGGCCAACGTCCTGACTTTC. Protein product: CASSLVRSGANVLTF.

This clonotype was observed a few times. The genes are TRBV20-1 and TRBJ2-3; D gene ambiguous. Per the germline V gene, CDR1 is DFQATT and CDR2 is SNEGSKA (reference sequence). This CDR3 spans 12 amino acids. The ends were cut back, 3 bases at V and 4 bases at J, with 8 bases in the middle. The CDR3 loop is CSASPSPDTQYF. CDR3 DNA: TGCAGTGCTAGCCCCTCCCCAGATACGCAGTATTTT.

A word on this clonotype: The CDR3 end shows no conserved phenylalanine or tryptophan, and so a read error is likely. DNA for the CDR3: TGCAGTGCTAGAGGCGGGAGCGGGAGGGCCACAGATACGCAGTATATT. Protein sequence: CSARGGSGRATDTQYI. This chain uses TRBV20-1 with TRBJ2-3; 10 nucleotides match TRBD2. The germline V gene encodes CDR1 DFQATT and CDR2 SNEGSKA (reference sequence). CDR3 length: 16 amino acids. V was clipped by 1 base and J by 2 bases; unmatched bases: 6.

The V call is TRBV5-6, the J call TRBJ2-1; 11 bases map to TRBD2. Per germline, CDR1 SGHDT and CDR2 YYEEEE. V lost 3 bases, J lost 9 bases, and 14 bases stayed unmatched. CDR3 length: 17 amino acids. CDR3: CASSSENLAGGFSEQFF. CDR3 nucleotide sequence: TGTGCCAGCAGCTCTGAGAATCTAGCGGGAGGCTTCAGTGAGCAGTTCTTC. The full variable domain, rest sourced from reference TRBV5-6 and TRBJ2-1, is DAGVTQSPTHLIKTRGQQVTLRCSPKSGHDTVSWYQQALGQGPQFIFQYYEEEERQRGNFPDRFSGHQFPNYSSELNVNALLLGDSALYLCASSSENLAGGFSEQFFGPGTRLTVL.

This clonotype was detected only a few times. This CDR3 reads CASSLVGYSLNEKLFF. The CDR3 DNA reads as TGTGCCAGCAGCTTGGTCGGCTACAGCCTGAATGAAAAACTGTTTTTT. The rearrangement uses TRBV5-5 and TRBJ1-4; no firm D call. Trimming took 0 bases from V and 5 from J, leaving 14 bases between them. The CDR3 is 16 amino acids. From germline, CDR1 is SGHKS and CDR2 YYEKEE (reference sequence).

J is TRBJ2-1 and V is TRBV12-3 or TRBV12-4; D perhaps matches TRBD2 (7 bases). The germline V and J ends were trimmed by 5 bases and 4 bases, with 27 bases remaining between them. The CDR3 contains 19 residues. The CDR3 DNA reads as TGTGCCAGCAGTCCAACTGAGGGGGGGGCGGGCGCGTGGTACAATGAGCAGTTCTTC. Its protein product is CASSPTEGGAGAWYNEQFF.

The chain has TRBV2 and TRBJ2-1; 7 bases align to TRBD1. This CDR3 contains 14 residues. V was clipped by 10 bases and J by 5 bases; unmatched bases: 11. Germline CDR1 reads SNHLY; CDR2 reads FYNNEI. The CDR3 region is CANKQGPLDNEQFF. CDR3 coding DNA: TGTGCCAATAAACAGGGGCCCCTTGACAATGAGCAGTTCTTC.

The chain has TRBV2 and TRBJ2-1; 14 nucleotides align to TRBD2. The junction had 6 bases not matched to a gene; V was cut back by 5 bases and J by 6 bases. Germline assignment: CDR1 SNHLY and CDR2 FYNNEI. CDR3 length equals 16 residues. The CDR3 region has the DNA TGTGCCAGCAGTTCACTGACTAGCGGGGGGGGCAATGAGCAGTTCTTC. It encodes CASSSLTSGGGNEQFF.

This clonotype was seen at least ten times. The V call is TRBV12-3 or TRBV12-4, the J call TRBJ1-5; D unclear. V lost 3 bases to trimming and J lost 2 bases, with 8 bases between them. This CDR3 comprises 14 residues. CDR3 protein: CASSLNRGNQPQHF. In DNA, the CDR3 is TGTGCCAGCAGTTTGAACCGCGGCAATCAGCCCCAGCATTTT.

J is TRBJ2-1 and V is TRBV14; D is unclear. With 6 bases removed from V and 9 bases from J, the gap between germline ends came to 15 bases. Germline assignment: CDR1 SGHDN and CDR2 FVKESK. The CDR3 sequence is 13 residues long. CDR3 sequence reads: CASRLYEAGEQFF. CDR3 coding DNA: TGTGCCAGCAGGCTCTATGAAGCCGGTGAGCAGTTCTTC.

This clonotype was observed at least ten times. The DNA for the CDR3 is TGCGCCAGCAGCAAAGGACAGGAGGGGTCGGGCGAGCAGTACTTC. Encoded protein: CASSKGQEGSGEQYF. The rearrangement uses TRBV5-1 and TRBJ2-7; D is possibly TRBD1 (7 bases). The ends were cut back, 4 bases at V and 6 bases at J, with 20 bases in the middle. The CDR3 runs to 15 residues. Germline values: CDR1 SGHRS, CDR2 YFSETQ.

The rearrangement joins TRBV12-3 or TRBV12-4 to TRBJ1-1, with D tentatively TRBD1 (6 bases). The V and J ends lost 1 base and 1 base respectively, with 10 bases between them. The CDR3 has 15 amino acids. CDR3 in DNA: TGTGCCAGCAGTTTAGGGACAGTTAAGAACACTGAAGCTTTCTTT. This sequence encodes CASSLGTVKNTEAFF.